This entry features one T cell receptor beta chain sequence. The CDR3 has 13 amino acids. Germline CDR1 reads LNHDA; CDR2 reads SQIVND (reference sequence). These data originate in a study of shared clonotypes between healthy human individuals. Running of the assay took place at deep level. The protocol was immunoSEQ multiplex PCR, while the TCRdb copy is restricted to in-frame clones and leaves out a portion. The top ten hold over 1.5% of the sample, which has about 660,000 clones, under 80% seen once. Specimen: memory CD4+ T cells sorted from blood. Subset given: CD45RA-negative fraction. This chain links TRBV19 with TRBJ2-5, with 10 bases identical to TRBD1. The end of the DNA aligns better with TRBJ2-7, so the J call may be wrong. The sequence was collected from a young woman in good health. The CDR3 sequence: CASKGTGAYEQYF. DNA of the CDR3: TGTGCCAGTAAAGGGACAGGGGCGTACGAGCAGTACTTC.